This TCR beta chain was obtained from a study of T cell repertoires in cytomegalovirus infection. The ends were cut back, 8 bases at V and 6 bases at J, with 16 bases in the middle. In germline, CDR1 is MDHEN, CDR2 SYDVKM. The CDR3 consists of 14 residues. As for this clonotype: Its antigen is as yet unknown.

TCRdb re-analysed the reads in MiXCR, keeping a single row per CDR3 protein. This repertoire shows around 540,000 distinct CDR3 sequences, roughly a third found once; its top ten account for roughly a sixth. This receptor was obtained from a human donor in good health (CMV status not recorded). Some clones in this sample may be carry-over from other donors' samples. This specimen consisted of cultured PBMCs, obtained from culture after CMV antigen stimulation. J is TRBJ2-2 and V is TRBV28, with D tentatively TRBD1 or TRBD2 (5 bases each). The CDR3 loop is CASEVSGSAGELFF. The DNA of the CDR3 is TGTGCCAGCGAAGTTTCAGGGAGTGCCGGGGAGCTGTTTTTT.